The 22 T cell receptor beta chains reported below all come from one sample, sequenced in a study of identifying expanded T cells in peripheral blood. TCRdb keeps only in-frame clones here, not all; method: immunoSEQ multiplex PCR. The table shows approximately 97,000 clones, with 88% occurring only once. The sample taken for sequencing was blood. The receptors were gathered from a person aged 18 to 70 in good health.

The V call is TRBV10-3, the J call TRBJ1-2, with a weak D call TRBD1 (5 bases). V was cut by 6 bases and J by 2 bases, with 10 bases left in between. This CDR3 comprises 13 residues. From germline, CDR1 is ENHRY and CDR2 SYGVKD. The CDR3 DNA reads TGTGCCATCAGCGAGGACACGAACTATGGCTACACCTTC. Translation gives CAISEDTNYGYTF.

The chain joins TRBV30 to TRBJ2-7, with TRBD1 identical over 7 bases. CDR3 size: 14 residues. The V gene's germline CDR1 is GTSNPN and CDR2 SVGIG (reference sequence). J gave up 4 bases and V 2 bases, and 8 bases lay outside the gene matches. The CDR3 loop is CAWSTTGWGYEQYF. As DNA, the CDR3 is TGTGCCTGGAGTACGACAGGGTGGGGATACGAGCAGTACTTC.

The chain employs TRBV30 and TRBJ2-1; D is ambiguous. Germline loops: CDR1 GTSNPN, CDR2 SVGIG (reference sequence). This CDR3 has 16 residues. V lost 2 bases and J 7 bases, leaving 21 bases between the germline ends. The CDR3 loop is CAWSPIDLGPRNEQFF. CDR3 in DNA: TGTGCCTGGAGTCCCATCGACCTGGGCCCGAGGAATGAGCAGTTCTTC.

This sequence joins TRBV5-4 and TRBJ1-4; D unresolved. The CDR3 runs to 13 residues. With 5 bases removed from V and 3 bases from J, the gap between germline ends came to 8 bases. Germline V gives CDR1 SGHNT, CDR2 YYREEE (reference sequence). The CDR3 DNA reads as TGTGCCAGCAGTTCCTCGGCTAATGAAAAACTGTTTTTT. Residues: CASSSSANEKLFF.

V usage is TRBV9 and J usage is TRBJ2-1, with D possibly matching TRBD2 (6 bases). Germline-derived CDR1 and CDR2 are SGDLS and YYNGEE. The CDR3 totals 16 residues. The V gene lost 5 bases and the J gene lost 5 bases, with 20 bases spanning the gap. The CDR3 here is CASRSLLERADNEQFF. In nucleotides, the CDR3 is TGTGCCAGCAGATCTCTTTTGGAGCGGGCGGACAATGAGCAGTTCTTC.

Written as DNA, the CDR3 is TGTGCCAGCAGTGAAGTTGGTCTAAACACCGGGGAGCTGTTTTTT. Amino acids: CASSEVGLNTGELFF. The chain couples TRBV9 to TRBJ2-2; D ambiguous. Trimming left V 5 bases short and J 2 bases short, with 13 bases between. The CDR3 covers 15 residues. Germline values: CDR1 SGDLS, CDR2 YYNGEE.

The J gene is TRBJ2-7, the V gene TRBV28; D uncertain. This CDR3 is built from 12 residues. Germline V gene lookup returns CDR1 MDHEN and CDR2 SYDVKM. With 3 bases removed from V and 3 bases from J, the gap between germline ends came to 6 bases. The CDR3 loop reads CASSFWGYEQYF. Here the CDR3 DNA reads TGTGCCAGCAGTTTTTGGGGCTACGAGCAGTACTTC.

V is TRBV28 and J is TRBJ1-5, with D unresolved. This CDR3 region has 17 residues. CDR1 is MDHEN and CDR2 is SYDVKM in the germline V gene. The V end lost 2 bases, the J end lost 0 bases, and 14 bases lay between the germline ends. CDR3 in amino acids: CASSLRGFRHSNQPQHF. CDR3 sequence (DNA): TGTGCCAGCAGTTTACGTGGATTCAGACATAGCAATCAGCCCCAGCATTTT. The whole variable domain, filled in from reference TRBV28 and TRBJ1-5, reads DVKVTQSSRYLVKRTGEKVFLECVQDMDHENMFWYRQDPGLGLRLIYFSYDVKMKEKGDIPEGYSVSREKKERFSLILESASTNQTSMYLCASSLRGFRHSNQPQHFGDGTRLSIL.

The chain has TRBV9 and TRBJ2-1; no clear D. V was shortened by 4 bases and J by 5 bases, with 13 bases between the two germline ends. The CDR3 consists of 14 residues. CDR1 and CDR2 (germline): SGDLS, YYNGEE. CDR3 protein: CASSPHDTDNEQFF. CDR3 DNA sequence: TGTGCCAGCAGCCCGCATGACACTGACAATGAGCAGTTCTTC.

The rearrangement joins TRBV7-2 to TRBJ1-1; D gene uncertain. V lost 3 bases and J 5 bases, leaving 13 bases between the germline ends. The germline V gene has CDR1 SGHTA and CDR2 FQGNSA. The CDR3 sequence is 14 residues long. The CDR3 DNA follows: TGTGCCAGCAGCTTCTCTCCGGGGAGGACTGAAGCTTTCTTT. It is translated as CASSFSPGRTEAFF.

The DNA for the CDR3 is TGTGCCTGGGACAGGGGGGGTAGCAATCAGCCCCAGCATTTT. It translates to CAWDRGGSNQPQHF. The genes are TRBV30 and TRBJ1-5; 9 nucleotides align to TRBD1. CDR1 is GTSNPN and CDR2 is SVGIG in the germline V gene (reference sequence). V lost 5 bases, J lost 0 bases, and 2 bases stayed unmatched. The CDR3 totals 14 residues.

The chain couples TRBV2 to TRBJ1-1, with a tentative D call TRBD1 (6 bases). This CDR3 contains 11 residues. Germline loops: CDR1 SNHLY, CDR2 FYNNEI. This CDR3 reads CARGRDTEAFF. CDR3 bases: TGTGCTAGGGGGAGGGACACTGAAGCTTTCTTT.

This chain uses TRBV10-3 with TRBJ2-3; 10 bases map to TRBD2. Germline-derived CDR1 and CDR2 are ENHRY and SYGVKD. This CDR3 comprises 16 residues. The ends lost 2 bases at V and 1 base at J; junction bases unmatched: 3. As DNA, the CDR3 is TGTGCCATCAGTGAGATCGGACTAGCGGGCACAGATACGCAGTATTTT. It specifies CAISEIGLAGTDTQYF.

J is TRBJ2-7 and V is TRBV5-6; D might be TRBD1 (6 bases). There are 15 residues in the CDR3. Germline CDR1 and CDR2: SGHDT and YYEEEE. V lost 0 bases and J 4 bases, leaving 14 bases between the germline ends. The CDR3 coding sequence is TGTGCCAGCAGCTTGGAGGGGGTCGCTCAATACGAGCAGTACTTC. It encodes CASSLEGVAQYEQYF.

The rearrangement links TRBV11-3 to TRBJ2-5; 10 nucleotides align to TRBD1. Looked up from germline, CDR1 is SGHNT and CDR2 is YENEEA. The CDR3 runs 14 residues. Trimming took 5 bases from V and 2 from J; bases not matched to a gene: 2. CDR3 nucleotide sequence: TGTGCCAGCAGCGAGGACAGGGGGCAAGAGACCCAGTACTTC. Its translation is CASSEDRGQETQYF.

The chain recombines TRBV10-3 with TRBJ2-5; D gene unclear. V was pared by 0 bases and J by 3 bases, with 8 bases between. Germline lookup yields CDR1 ENHRY and CDR2 SYGVKD. This CDR3 contains 14 residues. The CDR3 spells CAISESGYKETQYF. The CDR3 DNA reads TGTGCCATCAGTGAGTCGGGATATAAAGAGACCCAGTACTTC.

The chain has TRBV5-1 and TRBJ2-7, with TRBD1 identical over 7 bases. Germline CDR1 and CDR2: SGHRS and YFSETQ. Losses at the gene ends were 4 bases for V and 3 bases for J; bases not matched to a gene: 10. CDR3 length equals 15 residues. CDR3 DNA sequence: TGCGCCAGCAGCCCGAATAAGGGACAGTTCTACGAGCAGTACTTC. Protein: CASSPNKGQFYEQYF.

The V call is TRBV9, the J call TRBJ2-7; 8 nucleotides agree with TRBD1. CDR3 length: 14 amino acids. Losses at the gene ends were 2 bases for V and 2 bases for J; bases not matched to a gene: 3. Germline CDR1 SGDLS, CDR2 YYNGEE. The chain's CDR3 is CASSVTGDPYEQYF. CDR3 coding DNA: TGTGCCAGCAGCGTGACAGGGGATCCCTACGAGCAGTACTTC.

The chain is built from TRBV9 and TRBJ2-5; TRBD2 agrees at 9 bases. The germline V gene has CDR1 SGDLS and CDR2 YYNGEE. The CDR3 contains 14 residues. With V trimmed by 0 bases and J by 4 bases, 1 base remained unmatched. CDR3 nucleotides: TGTGCCAGCAGCGTAGCAGCGGGAGGAGAGACCCAGTACTTC. Translated: CASSVAAGGETQYF.

The chain combines TRBV6-5 with TRBJ2-4; 7 nucleotides line up with TRBD2. This CDR3 spans 14 amino acids. V was clipped by 2 bases and J by 8 bases; unmatched bases: 6. Germline V gene data show CDR1 as MNHEY and CDR2 as SVGAGI. In DNA form, the CDR3 reads TGTGCCAGCAGTTACCGCCGGGGAGGGGACATTCAGTACTTC. Translated: CASSYRRGGDIQYF.

The rearrangement uses TRBV7-2 and TRBJ2-7, with TRBD1 identical over 7 bases. Germline V gene lookup returns CDR1 SGHTA and CDR2 FQGNSA. With V trimmed by 5 bases and J by 3 bases, 10 bases remained unmatched. This CDR3 region has 15 residues. The CDR3 DNA follows: TGTGCCAGCAGCCGGACAGGACTCTACCGCTACGAGCAGTACTTC. This encodes CASSRTGLYRYEQYF.

This clone was seen only once. CDR3 protein: CASSRSPGNTEAFF. The CDR3 nucleotides are TGTGCCAGCTCACGCTCCCCAGGGAACACTGAAGCTTTCTTT. This chain uses TRBV18 with TRBJ1-1; D is undetermined. The CDR3 has 14 amino acids. The V gene's germline CDR1 is KGHSH and CDR2 LQKENI. Trimming left V 4 bases short and J 1 base short, with 10 bases between. Supplemented by reference TRBV18 and TRBJ1-1, the full variable domain reads NAGVMQNPRHLVRRRGQEARLRCSPMKGHSHVYWYRQLPEEGLKFMVYLQKENIIDESGMPKERFSAEFPKEGPSILRIQQVVRGDSAAYFCASSRSPGNTEAFFGQGTRLTVV.